The next 8 T cell receptor beta chains were all read from a single sample in a study of blood T cell repertoires in COVID-19. Profiled with immunoSEQ multiplex PCR; TCRdb holds only in-frame clones, not every one. Altogether 180,000 or so clones are present, 75% to 85% being singletons, with the ten largest covering roughly 15%. Sample: PBMCs or T cells enriched from blood (not recorded which). The receptors shown here come from a middle-aged man who had recovered from COVID-19.

The genes are TRBV28 and TRBJ1-1; D is ambiguous. Germline V CDR1 and CDR2: MDHEN, SYDVKM. V was pared by 6 bases and J by 1 base, with 12 bases between. The CDR3 totals 14 residues. The CDR3 region has the DNA TGTGCCAGCAGCCCCCCGAGGGCGAACACTGAAGCTTTCTTT. This codes for CASSPPRANTEAFF.

The gene calls are TRBV6-1 and TRBJ2-7, with D possibly matching TRBD1 (5 bases). The germline gives CDR1 MNHNS, CDR2 SASEGT. The germline V and J ends were trimmed by 3 bases and 3 bases, with 15 bases remaining between them. There are 15 residues in the CDR3. The CDR3 region has the DNA TGTGCCAGCAGTGAGGGTGACAGCCCCAACTACGAGCAGTACTTC. Encoded protein: CASSEGDSPNYEQYF.

The chain has TRBV9 and TRBJ2-5; 16 bases are a match to TRBD2. Trimming cost V 4 bases and J 1 base; bases outside gene matches: 4. Per the germline V gene, CDR1 is SGDLS and CDR2 is YYNGEE. CDR3 length: 17 amino acids. This CDR3 reads CASSKGLAGGSQETQYF. In nucleotides, the CDR3 is TGTGCCAGCAGCAAGGGACTAGCGGGGGGGTCCCAAGAGACCCAGTACTTC.

The chain joins TRBV7-2 to TRBJ2-5; a possible D gene is TRBD1 (7 bases). V lost 4 bases to trimming and J lost 4 bases, with 10 bases between them. The CDR3 contains 13 residues. Germline V lookup: CDR1 SGHTA, CDR2 FQGNSA. CDR3 DNA: TGTGCCAGCAGCTCCCAGGGGGGAGAGACCCAGTACTTC. It translates to CASSSQGGETQYF.

V usage is TRBV27 and J usage is TRBJ2-7; D remains ambiguous. V lost 6 bases and J 2 bases, leaving 11 bases between the germline ends. The germline V gene encodes CDR1 MNHEY and CDR2 SMNVEV (reference sequence). This CDR3 contains 13 residues. CDR3 sequence reads: CASRTAATYEQYF. The CDR3 nucleotides read TGTGCCAGCAGAACGGCGGCCACCTACGAGCAGTACTTC.

This clone was seen only once. This rearrangement joins TRBV2 to TRBJ2-7; possible D gene TRBD1, 6 bases. This CDR3 comprises 14 residues. V was trimmed by 4 bases and J by 3 bases, leaving 13 bases between them. From germline, CDR1 is SNHLY and CDR2 FYNNEI. The CDR3 DNA reads TGTGCCAGCAGTGTTTTGCAGGGGAGCTACGAGCAGTACTTC. Protein product: CASSVLQGSYEQYF.

J is TRBJ1-5 and V is TRBV20-1; D perhaps matches TRBD1 (5 bases). In germline, CDR1 is DFQATT, CDR2 SNEGSKA (reference sequence). Trimming took 6 bases from V and 5 from J, leaving 17 bases between them. CDR3 length: 14 residues. CDR3 nucleotides: TGCAGTGCAAGTCTGGGGCCCAGAGATCAGCCCCAGCATTTT. Protein: CSASLGPRDQPQHF.

CDR3 sequence (DNA): TGTGCCAGCAGCGGTGGGACTCTGACCGGCTACACCTTC. This encodes CASSGGTLTGYTF. The chain is built from TRBV11-1 and TRBJ1-2; possible D gene TRBD1, 5 bases. From germline, CDR1 is SGHAT and CDR2 FQDESV (reference sequence). The CDR3 has 13 residues. With 5 bases removed from V and 8 bases from J, the gap between germline ends came to 15 bases.